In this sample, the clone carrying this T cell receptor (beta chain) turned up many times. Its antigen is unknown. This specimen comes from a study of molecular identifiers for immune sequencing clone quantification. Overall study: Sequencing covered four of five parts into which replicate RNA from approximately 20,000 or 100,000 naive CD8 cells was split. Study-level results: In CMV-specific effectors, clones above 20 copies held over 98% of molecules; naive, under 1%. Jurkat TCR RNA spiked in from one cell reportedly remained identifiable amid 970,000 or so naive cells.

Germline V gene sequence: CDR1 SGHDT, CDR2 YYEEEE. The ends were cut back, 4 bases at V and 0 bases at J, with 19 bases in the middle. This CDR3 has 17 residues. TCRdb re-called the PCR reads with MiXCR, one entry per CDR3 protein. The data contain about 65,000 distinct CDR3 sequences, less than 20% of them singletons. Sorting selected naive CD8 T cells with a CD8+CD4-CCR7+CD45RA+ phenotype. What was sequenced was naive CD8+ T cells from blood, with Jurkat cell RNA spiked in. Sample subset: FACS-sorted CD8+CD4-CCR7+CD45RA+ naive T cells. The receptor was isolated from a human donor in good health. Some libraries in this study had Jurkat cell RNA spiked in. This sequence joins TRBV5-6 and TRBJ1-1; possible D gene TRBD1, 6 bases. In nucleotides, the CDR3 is TGTGCCAGCAGCGTCGGACAGCTAAACGGCCTGAACACTGAAGCTTTCTTT. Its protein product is CASSVGQLNGLNTEAFF.